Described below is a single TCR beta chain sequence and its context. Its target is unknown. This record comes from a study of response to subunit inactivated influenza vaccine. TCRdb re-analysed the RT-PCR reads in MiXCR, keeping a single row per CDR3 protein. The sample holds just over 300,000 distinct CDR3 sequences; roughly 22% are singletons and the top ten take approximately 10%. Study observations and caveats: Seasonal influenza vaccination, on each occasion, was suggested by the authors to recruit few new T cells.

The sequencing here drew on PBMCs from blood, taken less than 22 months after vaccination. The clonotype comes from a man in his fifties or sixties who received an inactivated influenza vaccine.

This chain's CDR3 is CSARDRDRGFTGELFF. DNA of the CDR3: TGCAGTGCTAGAGATCGGGACAGGGGGTTCACCGGGGAGCTGTTTTTT. The chain employs TRBV20-1 and TRBJ2-2; TRBD1 agrees at 11 bases. CDR3 size: 16 residues. Germline CDR1 DFQATT, CDR2 SNEGSKA (reference sequence). After removal of 0 bases from V and 4 bases from J, the junction contained 4 bases not matched to a gene.